This entry lists 14 T cell receptor beta chains sequenced from one sample in a study of tumor-infiltrating lymphocytes in primary liver carcinoma. From approximately 450 ng total RNA, TCR beta cDNA was generated with a primer in the constant region. Amplification in three nested multiplex PCR rounds with slightly modified ARM-PCR gave rise to TCR beta libraries. With TRBV1-TRBV30 forward primers and a C-beta reverse primer, the first two PCR rounds were run for nine to eleven cycles each. TCRdb ran MiXCR on the multiplex PCR reads and lists one entry per CDR3 protein. The table includes about 48,000 distinct CDR3 sequences, 60% to 75% detected once. Co-extracting RNA and DNA was done with roughly 18-32 mg of unsorted bulk tissue as input. Sequencing was carried out using liver tumor tissue from sampling region 3. The subset was: tumor region T3, left-lateral pole. These receptors all stem from a man aged 35 to 55 with primary liver carcinoma and hepatitis B virus infection.

The chain employs TRBV6-5 and TRBJ2-6; tentative D call: TRBD2 (5 bases). This CDR3 is built from 14 residues. V shed 6 bases and J shed 5 bases, with 11 bases lying between them. CDR1 and CDR2 from the germline V gene are MNHEY and SVGAGI. DNA of the CDR3: TGTGCCAGCAGAGGTAGCGCTTGGGCCAACGTCCTGACTTTC. It specifies CASRGSAWANVLTF.

The chain employs TRBV29-1 and TRBJ2-1; 8 nucleotides agree with TRBD1. CDR3 length: 14 residues. Germline CDR1 reads SQVTM; CDR2 reads ANQGSEA. This CDR3 reads CNRLPVQGVDEQFF. The CDR3 coding sequence is TGCAACAGATTGCCGGTACAGGGGGTGGATGAGCAGTTCTTC.

Details on this clonotype: One end of the junction varies from germline; a read error may be responsible. This chain uses TRBV29-1 with TRBJ2-1; a possible D gene is TRBD1 (6 bases). Germline CDR1 and CDR2: SQVTM and ANQGSEA. This CDR3 is 14 amino acids long. CDR3 sequence: CSGLPGHGVDEHFF. The CDR3 nucleotides read TGCAGCGGACTGCCGGGACATGGGGTGGATGAGCACTTCTTC.

As for this clonotype: This could be a read error, since a much larger clone is one nucleotide away. The chain joins TRBV28 to TRBJ2-7; D might be TRBD1 (6 bases). The germline V gene has CDR1 MDHEN and CDR2 SYDVKM. The CDR3 has 13 amino acids. The CDR3 DNA follows: TGTGCCAGCAGTTTTACAGGGCCCTACAAGCAGTACTTC. This encodes CASSFTGPYKQYF.

This clonotype appeared many times. The gene calls are TRBV6-5 and TRBJ2-1; the D gene is possibly TRBD1 (6 bases). Germline V gene sequence: CDR1 MNHEY, CDR2 SVGAGI. CDR3 length: 14 residues. The ends were cut back, 6 bases at V and 5 bases at J, with 14 bases in the middle. The CDR3 loop is CASRIYRADNEQFF. The CDR3 region has the DNA TGTGCCAGCAGGATATACAGGGCCGACAATGAGCAGTTCTTC.

Comments on this clonotype: Its ends do not fully match the called genes, so a read error is possible. This rearrangement joins TRBV30 to TRBJ2-1; D ambiguous. Looked up from germline, CDR1 is GTSNPN and CDR2 is SVGIG (reference sequence). CDR3 length equals 16 residues. The DNA for the CDR3 is TGTGCCTGGAGTGTGGATCCCCTTCCCGTCTACAAAGAGCAGTTCTTC. Its translation is CAWSVDPLPVYKEQFF.

The V and J genes are TRBV29-1 and TRBJ2-3; TRBD1 matches 8 bases. Germline CDR1 SQVTM, CDR2 ANQGSEA. The CDR3 is made up of 15 amino acids. The CDR3 reads CNFAWAGGIGDTQYF. CDR3 nucleotide sequence: TGCAACTTTGCGTGGGCAGGGGGCATAGGAGATACGCAGTATTTT.

There are many counts of this clonotype. The V call is TRBV12-3 or TRBV12-4, the J call TRBJ2-2, with 7 positions matching TRBD2. V was clipped by 7 bases and J by 3 bases; unmatched bases: 14. This CDR3 region has 17 residues. The DNA for the CDR3 is TGTGCCAGCACCCTTTACGGCGGGAGTTCGGACACCGGGGAGCTGTTTTTT. It specifies CASTLYGGSSDTGELFF.

On this clonotype: The junction does not match germline at one end; this may be a read error. This chain links TRBV5-1 with TRBJ1-4; D ambiguous. Germline loops: CDR1 SGHRS, CDR2 YFSETQ. This CDR3 region has 16 residues. The DNA of the CDR3 is TGTGCCAGCAGCCCTGGAACAGTGGTGTTTGGAGAAAAACTGTTTTTT. This codes for CASSPGTVVFGEKLFF.

Comment on this clonotype: A much larger clone sits a single nucleotide away, making a read error possible. Since no conserved phenylalanine or tryptophan closes the CDR3, a read error is the likely cause. The chain links TRBV24-1 to TRBJ2-3, with D unclear. In germline, CDR1 is KGHDR, CDR2 SFDVKD. The CDR3 runs 12 residues. V lost 4 bases to trimming and J lost 3 bases, with 4 bases between them. The CDR3 nucleotides read TGTGCCACCAGTGAGGGGACAGATACGCAGTATTAT. Its translation is CATSEGTDTQYY.

Turning to this clonotype: This may be a read error: a much more frequent sequence differs by one nucleotide. This rearrangement joins TRBV21-1 to TRBJ1-6. TRBV21-1 is flagged as a pseudogene. The CDR3 has 18 amino acids. CDR3 sequence: CASSKEGQATLKNSPPHF. The CDR3 coding sequence is TGTGCCAGCAGCAAAGAAGGGCAGGCTACCCTAAAAAATTCACCCCCCCACTTT.

About this clonotype itself: This CDR3 is missing its conserved last phenylalanine or tryptophan, likely due to a read error. This rearrangement joins TRBV6-1 to TRBJ2-6; either TRBD1 or TRBD2 may fit D (5 bases each). CDR1 is MNHNS and CDR2 is SASEGT in the germline V gene. Trimming removed 9 bases from V and 2 bases from J, with 26 bases in between. CDR3 length: 19 residues. The CDR3 sequence: CARTRVDWGFRAGANVLTL. The CDR3 DNA sequence: TGTGCCAGGACCAGGGTTGACTGGGGGTTTCGAGCTGGGGCCAACGTCCTGACTTTG.

In regard to this clonotype: The germline gene is not matched at one end of the junction; a read error may be the cause. This rearrangement joins TRBV6-5 to TRBJ2-1, with 11 bases lining up with TRBD2. CDR3 length: 16 amino acids. From germline, CDR1 is MNHEY and CDR2 SVGAGI. The chain's CDR3 is CSSSSTSGRNDNEQFF. In DNA form, the CDR3 reads TGTTCCAGCAGTTCTACTAGCGGGAGAAATGACAATGAGCAGTTCTTC.

The V and J genes are TRBV4-2 and TRBJ1-5; D might be TRBD1 (5 bases). The tail of the sequence fits TRBJ2-3 better, so the J call may be wrong. This CDR3 has 15 residues. Germline CDR1 and CDR2: LGHNA and YNFKEQ. The CDR3 loop is CASSQDYNELGPQYF. The CDR3 nucleotides are TGTGCCAGCAGCCAAGATTACAACGAGCTGGGGCCCCAGTATTTT.